Listed here are 23 T cell receptor beta chains from one sample, sequenced in a study of CD8+CD57+ T cells in acquired aplastic anemia. Genomic DNA provided the template from which TCR beta VDJ and CDR3 profiles were obtained. TCRdb processed the reads anew with MiXCR; each CDR3 protein has one entry. The table has about 220,000 distinct CDR3 sequences, 34% seen once; the top ten hold 0.9% to 1.2%. The material sequenced was sorted CD4+, CD8+, or CD8+CD57+ T cells (not recorded which) from PBMCs. The source is a human donor in good health, serving as a control.

A single count supports this clonotype. The chain is built from TRBV24-1 and TRBJ1-2, with 7 bases fitting TRBD1. This CDR3 comprises 15 residues. The J segment lost 1 base and the V segment lost 0 bases, leaving 1 base of the junction unmatched. Germline V CDR1 and CDR2: KGHDR, SFDVKD. In DNA form, the CDR3 reads TGTGCCACCAGTGATTTGACAGGGGATAACTATGGCTACACCTTC. Translated: CATSDLTGDNYGYTF.

This clonotype was found many times. The chain employs TRBV6-1 and TRBJ1-2; TRBD1 is a possible D gene (6 bases). This CDR3 is built from 14 residues. The germline gives CDR1 MNHNS, CDR2 SASEGT. Trimming took off 6 bases at V and 4 bases at J, with 15 bases between the two ends. CDR3: CASRTVDRVYGYTF. The CDR3 DNA is TGTGCCAGCAGGACTGTGGACAGAGTCTATGGCTACACCTTC.

V and J are TRBV3-1 and TRBJ2-7; 7 positions match TRBD2. V lost 0 bases to trimming and J lost 3 bases; unmatched junction nucleotides: 5. This CDR3 has 15 residues. CDR1 LGHDT and CDR2 YNNKEL come from the germline V gene (reference sequence). Here the CDR3 DNA reads TGTGCCAGCAGCCAAGATCAGGCTAGCGGCTACGAGCAGTACTTC. Its protein is CASSQDQASGYEQYF.

This clonotype has a handful of counts. The genes are TRBV5-1 and TRBJ2-7; tentative D call: TRBD1 (5 bases). V lost 4 bases and J 4 bases, leaving 15 bases between the germline ends. The CDR3 totals 14 residues. Germline V CDR1 and CDR2: SGHRS, YFSETQ. The CDR3 sequence: CASSGAGFGYEQYF. In DNA, the CDR3 is TGCGCCAGCAGCGGCGCAGGGTTCGGTTACGAGCAGTACTTC.

There are many counts of this clonotype. V and J are TRBV9 and TRBJ2-2; perhaps TRBD1 as D (6 bases). CDR1 is SGDLS, CDR2 YYNGEE, per germline. Trimming removed 3 bases from V and 3 bases from J, with 9 bases in between. This CDR3 is 14 amino acids long. The CDR3 coding sequence is TGTGCCAGCAGCGCACAGGGTTACACCGGGGAGCTGTTTTTT. Translated: CASSAQGYTGELFF.

Note on this clonotype: A much larger clone lies a single base off, so this may be a read error. The chain joins TRBV20-1 to TRBJ2-1; 11 bases agree with TRBD2. With V trimmed by 6 bases and J by 4 bases, 8 bases remained unmatched. There are 15 residues in the CDR3. CDR1 and CDR2 (germline): DFQATT, SNEGSKA (reference sequence). The CDR3 protein is CSALVRLAGYNEQFF. CDR3 DNA sequence: TGCAGTGCGTTAGTCAGACTAGCGGGGTACAATGAGCAGTTCTTC.

This chain links TRBV15 with TRBJ2-1; D possibly matches TRBD1 or TRBD2 (5 bases each). Trimming took off 8 bases at V and 0 bases at J, with 8 bases between the two ends. Germline V gene sequence: CDR1 LNHNV, CDR2 YYDKDF (reference sequence). The CDR3 totals 13 residues. This chain's CDR3 is CATRGTSYNEQFF. The CDR3 DNA is TGTGCCACCCGTGGGACCTCCTACAATGAGCAGTTCTTC. Complete variable domain (other parts from reference TRBV15 and TRBJ2-1): DAMVIQNPRYQVTQFGKPVTLSCSQTLNHNVMYWYQQKSSQAPKLLFHYYDKDFNNEADTPDNFQSRRPNTSFCFLDIRSPGLGDTAMYLCATRGTSYNEQFFGPGTRLTVL.

This clonotype was seen repeatedly, ten times or more. V usage is TRBV4-1 and J usage is TRBJ1-2, with a weak D call TRBD1 (6 bases). The CDR3 consists of 14 residues. V gave up 2 bases and J gave up 1 base, with 8 bases separating them. CDR1 and CDR2 (germline): MGHRA, YSYEKL. The CDR3 DNA follows: TGCGCCAGCAGCCAACGGACAGTTAACTATGGCTACACCTTC. Residues: CASSQRTVNYGYTF.

The rearrangement joins TRBV6-1 to TRBJ2-1; D call uncertain. CDR3 length: 14 residues. Per germline, CDR1 MNHNS and CDR2 SASEGT. The germline V and J ends were trimmed by 7 bases and 9 bases, with 19 bases remaining between them. The CDR3 loop reads CASTHSGPPSEQFF. The CDR3 coding sequence is TGTGCCAGCACACATTCCGGGCCACCCAGTGAGCAGTTCTTC.

The V and J genes are TRBV7-8 and TRBJ1-4; the match to TRBD1 covers 8 bases. In germline, CDR1 is SGHVS, CDR2 FQNEAQ. The length of the CDR3 is 15 residues. V lost 5 bases, J lost 7 bases, and 9 bases stayed unmatched. The chain's CDR3 is CASSRRTGYSEKLFF. CDR3 DNA sequence: TGTGCCAGCAGCAGACGGACAGGGTATAGTGAAAAACTGTTTTTT.

With regard to this clonotype: Possible read error: a much larger clone is one base away. CDR3 bases: TGTGCCAGCAGCTTACGAGCGGGGACCTACGAGCGGTACTTC. This translates into CASSLRAGTYERYF. The chain uses TRBV7-9 and TRBJ2-7, with 7 bases fitting TRBD2. The CDR3 length is 14 residues. From germline, CDR1 is SEHNR and CDR2 FQNEAQ (reference sequence).

In its sample, this clonotype was seen many times. V is TRBV6-1 and J is TRBJ1-1; a possible D gene is TRBD1 (5 bases). The CDR3 covers 12 residues. CDR1 is MNHNS and CDR2 is SASEGT in the germline V gene. Trimming removed 3 bases at V and 10 bases at J, with 12 bases between. CDR3 DNA: TGTGCCAGCAGTGATCTCGGGGACGCAGCTTTCTTT. This sequence encodes CASSDLGDAAFF.

This chain links TRBV4-2 with TRBJ2-1; 9 bases are a match to TRBD1. CDR3 length: 15 amino acids. J lost 7 bases, V lost 4 bases, and 8 bases had no gene match. Germline CDR1 LGHNA, CDR2 YNFKEQ. The CDR3 loop reads CASSRGQGSFNEQFF. CDR3 nucleotides: TGTGCCAGCAGCCGGGGACAGGGAAGCTTTAATGAGCAGTTCTTC.

This clonotype was seen ten or more times. This rearrangement joins TRBV5-5 to TRBJ1-4; D not certain. The CDR3 extends over 12 amino acids. The ends were cut back, 4 bases at V and 11 bases at J, with 12 bases in the middle. The germline gives CDR1 SGHKS, CDR2 YYEKEE (reference sequence). The CDR3 here is CASSPIGTKLFF. DNA of the CDR3: TGTGCCAGCAGCCCCATTGGAACCAAACTGTTTTTT. Together with reference TRBV5-5 and TRBJ1-4, the CDR3 gives the full variable domain: DAGVTQSPTHLIKTRGQQVTLRCSPISGHKSVSWYQQVLGQGPQFIFQYYEKEERGRGNFPDRFSARQFPNYSSELNVNALLLGDSALYLCASSPIGTKLFFGSGTQLSVL.

This clonotype was recorded many times. The chain recombines TRBV10-1 with TRBJ1-6; D remains unclear. Trimming cost V 4 bases and J 4 bases, with 17 bases left between them. Germline CDR1 and CDR2: WNHNN and SYGVQD (reference sequence). The CDR3 length is 17 residues. CDR3 region: CASSVWPAGKYNSPLHF. The CDR3, as DNA: TGCGCCAGCAGTGTGTGGCCCGCAGGCAAATATAATTCACCCCTCCACTTT.

This clonotype has just a few counts. The chain employs TRBV6-6 and TRBJ2-3; TRBD1 aligns across 9 bases. The germline V gene has CDR1 MNHNY and CDR2 SVGAGI (reference sequence). The CDR3 has 15 amino acids. Trimming removed 4 bases from V and 4 bases from J; junction bases left unmatched: 6. For the CDR3, the DNA is TGTGCCAGCAGTTGGCACAGGGGGCCGGCAGATACGCAGTATTTT. It translates to CASSWHRGPADTQYF.

This clonotype was seen many times. The J gene is TRBJ2-3, the V gene TRBV5-1, with D perhaps matching TRBD1 (5 bases). This CDR3 comprises 15 residues. V shed 1 base and J shed 0 bases, with 9 bases lying between them. The V gene's germline CDR1 is SGHRS and CDR2 YFSETQ. DNA for the CDR3: TGCGCCAGCAGCTTGTCCGACAGCAGCACAGATACGCAGTATTTT. This codes for CASSLSDSSTDTQYF.

This clonotype was counted many times. The germline gene is not matched at one end of the junction; a read error may be the cause. V is TRBV5-1 and J is TRBJ1-1, with no clear D. The CDR3 is 9 residues long. The V gene's germline CDR1 is SGHRS and CDR2 YFSETQ. For the CDR3, the DNA is TGCGCCAGCAGCCAACAGCCGATCTTT. Protein sequence: CASSQQPIF.

This clonotype was detected ten times or more. The V gene is TRBV9, the J gene TRBJ1-2; no clear D gene. V was clipped by 2 bases and J by 3 bases, with 11 bases between them. Germline values: CDR1 SGDLS, CDR2 YYNGEE. The CDR3 length is 14 residues. CDR3 sequence reads: CASSVSYSDYGYTF. For the CDR3, the DNA is TGTGCCAGCAGCGTGTCGTACAGCGACTATGGCTACACCTTC.

This clonotype showed up many times. This chain joins TRBV14 and TRBJ2-5; tentative D call: TRBD2 (7 bases). Trimming shortened V by 5 bases and J by 5 bases, and 12 bases separated the two germline ends. This CDR3 contains 13 residues. Germline V gives CDR1 SGHDN, CDR2 FVKESK. DNA of the CDR3: TGTGCCAGCAGCGGGGGAGGGGGTGAGACCCAGTACTTC. Translating it yields CASSGGGGETQYF.

This clonotype was seen only a few times. A read error may account for a junction end that differs from germline. The chain has TRBV6-1 and TRBJ1-2, with 8 positions matching TRBD1. This CDR3 is built from 14 residues. Germline values: CDR1 MNHNS, CDR2 SASEGT. The DNA of the CDR3 is TGTGCCAGCAGTGGAACAGGGGGGATAGATGGCCACACCTTC. This translates into CASSGTGGIDGHTF.

V is TRBV10-3 and J is TRBJ1-2; 8 bases align to TRBD1. The CDR3 contains 17 residues. Trimming removed 0 bases from V and 6 bases from J; junction bases left unmatched: 12. Looked up from germline, CDR1 is ENHRY and CDR2 is SYGVKD. The CDR3 protein is CAISESTLGRGLNGYTF. The CDR3, as DNA: TGTGCCATCAGTGAGTCGACTCTGGGCAGGGGGCTAAATGGCTACACCTTC.

This clonotype was detected only once. The chain links TRBV19 to TRBJ1-1; TRBD1 matches 10 bases. J lost 4 bases, V lost 0 bases, and 2 bases had no gene match. This CDR3 comprises 15 residues. In germline, CDR1 is LNHDA, CDR2 SQIVND (reference sequence). The CDR3 is CASSIDWTGGTEAFF. The CDR3, as DNA: TGTGCCAGTAGTATAGATTGGACAGGGGGCACTGAAGCTTTCTTT.